Below are 18 T cell receptor beta chains sequenced from a single sample in a study of cytomegalovirus exposure and HLA in healthy donors. PCR involved 60 Vbeta and 13 Jbeta primers. Repertoires were generated with immunoSEQ multiplex PCR, while TCRdb's copy carries only in-frame clones and drops some. The data contain around 300,000 clones, roughly two thirds of them singletons. The sequenced material came from PBMCs. The receptors shown here come from a female donor in good health and CMV-seronegative.

This chain connects TRBV7-9 to TRBJ2-3; a weak D match, TRBD2 (6 bases). The V end was cut by 5 bases, the J end by 3 bases, with 24 bases between. Germline V lookup: CDR1 SEHNR, CDR2 FQNEAQ (reference sequence). The CDR3 runs to 18 residues. CDR3 in amino acids: CASSPPLGAGSKTDTQYF. CDR3 sequence (DNA): TGTGCCAGCAGCCCCCCCTTAGGTGCGGGAAGCAAAACAGATACGCAGTATTTT.

The chain combines TRBV4-1 with TRBJ2-5, with 9 nucleotides matching TRBD1. The CDR3 is 16 amino acids. Germline CDR1 MGHRA, CDR2 YSYEKL. J was trimmed by 2 bases and V by 3 bases; bases with no gene match: 7. CDR3 DNA: TGCGCCAGCAGCCAGATCGGAGGGACAGGGCAAGAGACCCAGTACTTC. This codes for CASSQIGGTGQETQYF.

V usage is TRBV14 and J usage is TRBJ1-1; D is ambiguous. The CDR3 length is 16 residues. CDR1 and CDR2 from the germline V gene are SGHDN and FVKESK. Trimming cost V 0 bases and J 5 bases, with 16 bases left between them. As DNA, the CDR3 is TGTGCCAGCAGCCAAGATAGTACGGGATTTGGGACTGAAGCTTTCTTT. It yields the protein CASSQDSTGFGTEAFF.

The gene calls are TRBV9 and TRBJ1-3; D is undetermined. Germline assignment: CDR1 SGDLS and CDR2 YYNGEE. The CDR3 loop spans 14 amino acids. V was clipped by 4 bases and J by 3 bases, with 11 bases between them. The CDR3 DNA reads as TGTGCCAGCAGCCCTTGGACTGTTGGAAACACCATATATTTT. Amino acids: CASSPWTVGNTIYF.

The V call is TRBV5-4, the J call TRBJ2-6, with 7 nucleotides matching TRBD1. The CDR3 totals 16 residues. Per germline, CDR1 SGHNT and CDR2 YYREEE (reference sequence). The trim removed 4 bases at V and 2 bases at J, leaving 6 bases unmatched. In DNA, the CDR3 is TGTGCCAGCAGCATAAAAACAGGGGCTGGGGCCAACGTCCTGACTTTC. It encodes CASSIKTGAGANVLTF.

CDR3 sequence (DNA): TGTGCCAGTGACAGGGGAAACAATCAGCCCCAGCATTTT. Protein product: CASDRGNNQPQHF. The V gene is TRBV19, the J gene TRBJ1-5, with 8 bases fitting TRBD1. J lost 3 bases, V lost 8 bases, and 3 bases had no gene match. The CDR3 is made up of 13 amino acids. The germline V gene encodes CDR1 LNHDA and CDR2 SQIVND (reference sequence).

The chain combines TRBV15 with TRBJ2-1, with TRBD2 matching 12 bases. Trimming cost V 0 bases and J 3 bases; bases outside gene matches: 12. The CDR3 is 20 residues long. Germline lookup yields CDR1 LNHNV and CDR2 YYDKDF (reference sequence). The CDR3 coding sequence is TGTGCCACCAGCAGAGATGTGGGAAAGGGACTAGCGGGTTACTACAATGAGCAGTTCTTC. It codes for CATSRDVGKGLAGYYNEQFF.

This clone was detected only a few times. The rearrangement links TRBV18 to TRBJ1-2; maybe TRBD1 (5 bases). Trimming left V 2 bases short and J 8 bases short, with 18 bases between. CDR3 size: 15 residues. Germline lookup yields CDR1 KGHSH and CDR2 LQKENI. The CDR3 is CASSPISGDYGGYTF. DNA of the CDR3: TGTGCCAGCTCACCAATCAGCGGGGACTATGGAGGCTACACCTTC.

The V gene is TRBV29-1, the J gene TRBJ2-2, with 7 nucleotides matching TRBD2. Germline CDR1 and CDR2: SQVTM and ANQGSEA. The length of the CDR3 is 14 residues. V lost 8 bases, J lost 1 base, and 7 bases stayed unmatched. Here the CDR3 DNA reads TGCAGCCCTTGGGAGGGCCGGAACACCGGGGAGCTGTTTTTT. Amino acids: CSPWEGRNTGELFF.

This clone was seen only once. Other DNA sequences in the sample encode the same CDR3. The genes are TRBV5-1 and TRBJ2-4, with D tentatively TRBD1 (5 bases). The V end lost 4 bases, the J end lost 6 bases, and 17 bases lay between the germline ends. The germline gives CDR1 SGHRS, CDR2 YFSETQ. The CDR3 contains 15 residues. CDR3 region: CASSPWVGAGNIQYF. The DNA for the CDR3 is TGCGCCAGCAGCCCTTGGGTAGGGGCCGGAAACATTCAGTACTTC.

This clone was counted a single time. The rearrangement links TRBV5-5 to TRBJ2-1; TRBD2 matches at 12 bases. Trimming removed 4 bases from V and 6 bases from J; junction bases left unmatched: 5. CDR3 length: 15 amino acids. Germline V lookup: CDR1 SGHKS, CDR2 YYEKEE (reference sequence). Here the CDR3 DNA reads TGTGCCAGCAGCCAACTAGCGGGAGGCCCCAATGAGCAGTTCTTC. It is translated as CASSQLAGGPNEQFF.

The gene calls are TRBV7-9 and TRBJ2-7, with no clear D. The CDR3 loop spans 14 amino acids. The V end was cut by 7 bases, the J end by 0 bases, with 13 bases between. CDR1 is SEHNR and CDR2 is FQNEAQ in the germline V gene (reference sequence). In DNA form, the CDR3 reads TGTGCCAGCACGTCGAAGACAAACTCCTACGAGCAGTACTTC. Amino acids: CASTSKTNSYEQYF.

J is TRBJ2-2 and V is TRBV19; 12 bases are a match to TRBD2. Germline V gene data show CDR1 as LNHDA and CDR2 as SQIVND (reference sequence). The CDR3 runs to 15 residues. The ends lost 3 bases at V and 4 bases at J; junction bases unmatched: 0. CDR3 coding DNA: TGTGCCAGTAGTATGGGACTAGCGGGCACCGGGGAGCTGTTTTTT. It codes for CASSMGLAGTGELFF.

The chain has TRBV11-3 and TRBJ1-1; a weak D match, TRBD1 (6 bases). The CDR3 is 19 amino acids. Deletions cut 5 bases from V and 5 bases from J, with 30 bases between. Germline CDR1 reads SGHNT; CDR2 reads YENEEA. The CDR3 reads CASSLKLGGLPREETEAFF. The CDR3 DNA follows: TGTGCCAGCAGCCTCAAACTGGGGGGCCTCCCCCGGGAGGAGACTGAAGCTTTCTTT.

This clone was counted only a few times. This sequence joins TRBV18 and TRBJ2-7; TRBD1 matches at 7 bases. CDR1 KGHSH and CDR2 LQKENI come from the germline V gene. J was trimmed by 3 bases and V by 0 bases; bases with no gene match: 8. The CDR3 is 16 amino acids. The CDR3 coding sequence is TGTGCCAGCTCACCACCGGGGACAGCACTTAACTACGAGCAGTACTTC. Translated, it gives CASSPPGTALNYEQYF. Filled out from reference TRBV18 and TRBJ2-7, the complete variable domain reads NAGVMQNPRHLVRRRGQEARLRCSPMKGHSHVYWYRQLPEEGLKFMVYLQKENIIDESGMPKERFSAEFPKEGPSILRIQQVVRGDSAAYFCASSPPGTALNYEQYFGPGTRLTVT.

The V gene is TRBV5-6, the J gene TRBJ2-4; 8 positions agree with TRBD2. CDR3 length: 14 amino acids. The germline gives CDR1 SGHDT, CDR2 YYEEEE. The ends lost 1 base at V and 11 bases at J; junction bases unmatched: 8. CDR3 coding DNA: TGTGCCAGCAGCTTGTCAACGGGAGGGCCCGTTCAGTACTTC. The encoded protein is CASSLSTGGPVQYF.

The chain is built from TRBV28 and TRBJ2-4, with a tentative D call TRBD1 (6 bases). Deletions cut 5 bases from V and 9 bases from J, with 26 bases between. The V gene's germline CDR1 is MDHEN and CDR2 SYDVKM. This CDR3 is 17 amino acids long. In nucleotides, the CDR3 is TGTGCCAGCAGTCTCACAGGGCCGGCGAGTATATTTGGCATTCAGTACTTC. Encoded protein: CASSLTGPASIFGIQYF.

The genes are TRBV7-2 and TRBJ2-2; 8 nucleotides line up with TRBD2. Trimming at V came to 7 bases and at J to 2 bases, leaving 6 bases not matched to a gene. The CDR3 runs to 15 residues. CDR1 and CDR2 (germline): SGHTA, FQGNSA. The CDR3 is CASTLAETNTGELFF. CDR3 coding DNA: TGTGCCAGCACACTAGCGGAGACTAACACCGGGGAGCTGTTTTTT.